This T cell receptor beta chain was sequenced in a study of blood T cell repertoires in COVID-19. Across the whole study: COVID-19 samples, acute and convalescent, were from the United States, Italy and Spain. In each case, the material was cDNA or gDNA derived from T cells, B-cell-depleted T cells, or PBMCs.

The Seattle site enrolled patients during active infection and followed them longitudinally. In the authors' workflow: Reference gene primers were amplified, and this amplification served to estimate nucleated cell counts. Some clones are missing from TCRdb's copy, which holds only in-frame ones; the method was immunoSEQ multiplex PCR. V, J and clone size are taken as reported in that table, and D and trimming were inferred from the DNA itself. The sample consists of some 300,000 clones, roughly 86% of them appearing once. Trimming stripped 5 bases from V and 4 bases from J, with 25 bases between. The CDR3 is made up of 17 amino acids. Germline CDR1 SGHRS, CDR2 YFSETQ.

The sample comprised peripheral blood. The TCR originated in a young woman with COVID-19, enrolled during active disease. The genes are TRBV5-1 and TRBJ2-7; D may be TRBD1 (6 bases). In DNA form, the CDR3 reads TGCGCCAGCAGTCCACGCCCGGGACATAGTCCCCAATACGAGCAGTACTTC. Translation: CASSPRPGHSPQYEQYF.